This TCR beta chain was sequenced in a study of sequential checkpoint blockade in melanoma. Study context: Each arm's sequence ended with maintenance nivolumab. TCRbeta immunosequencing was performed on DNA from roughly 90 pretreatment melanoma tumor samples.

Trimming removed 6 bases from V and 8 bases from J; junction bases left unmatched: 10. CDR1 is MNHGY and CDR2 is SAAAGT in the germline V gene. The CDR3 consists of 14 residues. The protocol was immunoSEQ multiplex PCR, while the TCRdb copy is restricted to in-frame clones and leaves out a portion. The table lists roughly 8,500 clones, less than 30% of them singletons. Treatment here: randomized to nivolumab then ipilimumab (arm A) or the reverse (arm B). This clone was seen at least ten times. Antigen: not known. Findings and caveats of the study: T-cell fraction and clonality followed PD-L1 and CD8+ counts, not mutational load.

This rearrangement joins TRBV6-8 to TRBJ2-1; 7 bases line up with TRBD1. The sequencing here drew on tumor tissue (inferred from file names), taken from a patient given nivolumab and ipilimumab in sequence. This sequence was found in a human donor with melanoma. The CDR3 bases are TGTGCCAGCAGCCGGACAGGAAAAATGGATGAGCAGTTCTTC. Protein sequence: CASSRTGKMDEQFF.